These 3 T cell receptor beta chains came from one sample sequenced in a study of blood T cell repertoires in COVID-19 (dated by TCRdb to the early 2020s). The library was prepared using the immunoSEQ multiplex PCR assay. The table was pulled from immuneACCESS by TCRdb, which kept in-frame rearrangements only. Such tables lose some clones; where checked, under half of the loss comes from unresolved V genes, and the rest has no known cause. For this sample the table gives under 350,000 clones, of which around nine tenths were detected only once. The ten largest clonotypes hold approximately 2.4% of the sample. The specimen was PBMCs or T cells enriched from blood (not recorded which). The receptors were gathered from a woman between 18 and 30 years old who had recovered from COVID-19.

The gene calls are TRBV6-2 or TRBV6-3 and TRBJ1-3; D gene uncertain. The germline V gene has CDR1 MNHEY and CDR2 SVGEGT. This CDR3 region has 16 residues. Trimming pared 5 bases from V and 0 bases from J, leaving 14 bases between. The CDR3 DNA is TGTGCCAGCAGTCACCACACCGTATACTCTGGAAACACCATATATTTT. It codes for CASSHHTVYSGNTIYF.

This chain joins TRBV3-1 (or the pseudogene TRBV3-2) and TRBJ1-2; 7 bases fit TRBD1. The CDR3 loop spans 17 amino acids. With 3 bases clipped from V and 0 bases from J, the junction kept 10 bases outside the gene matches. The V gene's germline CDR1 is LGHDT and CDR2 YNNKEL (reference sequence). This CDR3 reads CASSHPTGPRANYGYTF. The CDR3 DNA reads TGTGCCAGCAGCCACCCGACAGGGCCGCGAGCTAACTATGGCTACACCTTC.

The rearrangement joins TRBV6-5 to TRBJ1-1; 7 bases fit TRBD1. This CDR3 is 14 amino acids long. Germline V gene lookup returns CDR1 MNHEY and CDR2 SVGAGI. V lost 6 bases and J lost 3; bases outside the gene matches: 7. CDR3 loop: CASSLQGRDTEAFF. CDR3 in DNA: TGTGCCAGCAGCCTACAGGGGCGGGACACTGAAGCTTTCTTT.